This is a list of T cell receptor beta chains from one sample in a study of regulatory T cells in long-lasting Graves disease. TCRdb itself ran the multiplex PCR reads through MiXCR, one entry per CDR3 protein. The repertoire holds about 610,000 distinct CDR3 sequences, with roughly 16% as singletons. These same records also appear under a second study, on T cells in Graves' hyperthyroidism and ophthalmopathy.

This specimen was peripheral blood mononuclear cells (PBMCs), taken at new diagnosis, from a patient treated with antithyroid drugs. Receptors originate from a man in his late teens or twenties with Graves disease. The CDR3 runs from the conserved cysteine through the conserved F or W. Fields, in order: V gene, clone size, D gene, J gene, CDR3 length, CDR3 protein. The D gene is left open where the match is weak. Part of the rows lack a size; the others show once, few, many or a class for expanded clones.

>TRBV12-3/TRBV12-4|many|TRBD2|TRBJ2-1|16
CASSSWTSGSQNEQFF
>TRBV7-2|many|.|TRBJ2-1|17
CASSPTVGPSSYNEQFF
>TRBV6-5|few|TRBD1|TRBJ2-3|16
CASSYSTDRATDTQYF
>TRBV6-1|.|.|TRBJ2-4|13
CASSEFSRDIQYF
>TRBV20-1|few|TRBD2|TRBJ2-7|14
CSAWSGSLPYEQYF
>TRBV11-3|many|.|TRBJ2-1|14
CASSLADHGNEQFF
>TRBV28|many|.|TRBJ1-2|15
CASSSPSQGIYGYTF
>TRBV6-1|.|TRBD1|TRBJ1-6|17
CPSSAQDRANYNSPLHF
>TRBV20-1|.|TRBD2|TRBJ2-1|13
CSASGTSIGEQFF
>TRBV6-1|.|TRBD1|TRBJ2-1|16
CASSRRRDRFYNEQFF
>TRBV11-3|many|TRBD2|TRBJ2-1|14
CASSAAGGPNEQFF
>TRBV20-1|many|TRBD2|TRBJ2-3|13
CSARRGGTDTQYF
>TRBV20-1|.|TRBD1|TRBJ1-5|16
CSAMTGLYDSNQPQHF
>TRBV3-1|few|.|TRBJ1-2|15
CASSPRPGPMDGYTF
>TRBV20-1|many|.|TRBJ1-1|15
CSAPLSSGLNTEAFF
>TRBV7-9|.|.|TRBJ1-4|14
CASSPDRGTEKLFF
>TRBV5-1|.|.|TRBJ1-2|15
CASSLDDRANYGYTF
>TRBV30|.|.|TRBJ2-5|14
CACGGLSRKETQYF
>TRBV7-3|few|.|TRBJ1-1|14
CASSLVGESTEAFF
>TRBV12-5|.|TRBD2|TRBJ2-3|18
CASGLVSGGRLGTDTQYF
>TRBV19|few|TRBD1|TRBJ1-5|14
CASSPRDSRQPQHF
>TRBV28|few|.|TRBJ1-5|12
CASSSVGQPQHF
>TRBV27|many|TRBD1|TRBJ1-1|16
CASSFGRGQLGTEAFF
>TRBV2|many|TRBD1|TRBJ2-5|16
CASSDVGQGDQETQYF
>TRBV9|few|.|TRBJ2-1|16
CASSVGWGSSYNEQFF
>TRBV28|many|TRBD2|TRBJ2-5|19
CASSLFQSELAGGGETQYF
>TRBV6-1|many|TRBD2|TRBJ2-7|18
CASSSKQLAGDRWDEQYF
>TRBV5-1|many|.|TRBJ2-7|14
CASSLVPESYEQYF
>TRBV6-9|few|TRBD1|TRBJ2-7|18
CASSYSGQGTKLLYEQYF
>TRBV9|few|TRBD2|TRBJ2-2|18
CASSVVSLAEINTGELFF
>TRBV7-8|many|.|TRBJ2-1|16
CASSITGRIGVNEQFF
>TRBV20-1|few|.|TRBJ1-5|14
CSASPGHLNQPQHF
>TRBV12-3/TRBV12-4|many|.|TRBJ2-3|16
CASSRDPRTSTDTQYF
>TRBV20-1|.|TRBD2|TRBJ2-1|17
CSARDSSGRPPGDEQFF
>TRBV7-2|few|TRBD2|TRBJ2-1|14
CASSLLAGGGEQFF
>TRBV12-3/TRBV12-4|.|.|TRBJ1-6|13
CASRTADNSPLHF
>TRBV27|.|TRBD2|TRBJ2-1|17
CASSPSGAGGTYNEQFF
>TRBV13|many|.|TRBJ2-7|16
CASTNLNPGGWSEQYF
>TRBV30|many|.|TRBJ2-3|14
CAWSVGDLPNTQYF
>TRBV5-4|many|TRBD2|TRBJ2-3|16
CASSPKTSGFVDTQYF
>TRBV9|few|TRBD1|TRBJ1-1|17
CASSVAPQGAFGTEAFF
>TRBV4-1|.|.|TRBJ2-2|13
CASSQGLGGELFF